This T cell receptor (beta chain) was sequenced for a study of blood T cell repertoires in COVID-19. The table came from immunoSEQ multiplex PCR; TCRdb's copy has only in-frame clones and leaves some out. There are tens of thousands of clones in the sample; approximately 84% occur only once, and roughly a sixth lies in the top ten. Specimen: peripheral blood. The receptor comes from an older woman with acute or convalescent COVID-19.

The CDR3 DNA is TGTGCCAGCAGTTACCGGCAGGAGCGCGGGGTTTCACCCCTCCACTTT. It translates to CASSYRQERGVSPLHF. The chain carries TRBV6-5 and TRBJ1-6; D is ambiguous. V lost 2 bases and J 9 bases, leaving 17 bases between the germline ends. CDR3 length equals 16 residues. Per the germline V gene, CDR1 is MNHEY and CDR2 is SVGAGI.